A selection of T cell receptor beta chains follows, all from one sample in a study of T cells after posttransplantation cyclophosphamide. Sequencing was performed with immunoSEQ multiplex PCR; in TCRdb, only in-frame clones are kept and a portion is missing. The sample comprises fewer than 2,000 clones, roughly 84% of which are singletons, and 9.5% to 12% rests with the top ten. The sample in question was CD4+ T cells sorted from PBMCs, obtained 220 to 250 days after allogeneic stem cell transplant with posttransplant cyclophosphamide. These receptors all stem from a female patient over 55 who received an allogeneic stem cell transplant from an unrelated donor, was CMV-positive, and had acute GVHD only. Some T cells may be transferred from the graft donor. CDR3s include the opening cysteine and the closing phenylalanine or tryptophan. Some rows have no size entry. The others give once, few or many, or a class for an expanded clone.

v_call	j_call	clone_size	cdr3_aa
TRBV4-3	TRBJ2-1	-	CASSLRAQGAYNEQFF
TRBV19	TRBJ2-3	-	CASSMKKGLTQYF
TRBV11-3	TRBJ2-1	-	CASSLGGSQGNEQFF
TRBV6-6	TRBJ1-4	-	CASKSPASVSEKLFF
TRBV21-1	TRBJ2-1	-	CASSKGRGFGNEQFF
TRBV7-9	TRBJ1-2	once	CASSTRQLEDRYTF
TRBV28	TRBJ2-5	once	CASSSGGAGQETQYF
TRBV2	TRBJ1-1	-	CASTMDRGWTEAFF
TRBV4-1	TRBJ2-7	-	CASSQNRVLGEQYF
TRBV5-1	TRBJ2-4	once	CASSFVTGPLTKNIQYF
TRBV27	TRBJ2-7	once	CASSYFGQGPYEQYF
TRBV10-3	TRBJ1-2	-	CAIRGGTYGYTF
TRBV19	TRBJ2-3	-	CASSQIGLESTDTQYF
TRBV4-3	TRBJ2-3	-	CASSQGTLGISTDTQYF
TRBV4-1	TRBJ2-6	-	CASSQEYRTNAGANVLTF
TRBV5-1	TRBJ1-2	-	CASSLGQGNYGYTF
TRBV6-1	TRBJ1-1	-	CASSATGQGEAFF
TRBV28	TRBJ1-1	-	CASSGGFEAFF
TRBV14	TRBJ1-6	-	CASSPTGGYSPLHF
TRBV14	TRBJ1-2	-	CASSQELFSGYTF
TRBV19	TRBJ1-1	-	CASSPFRSSGEAFF
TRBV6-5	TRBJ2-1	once	CASSFGTGYNEQFF
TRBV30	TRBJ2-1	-	CAWIPSLTYNEQFF
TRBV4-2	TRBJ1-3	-	CASSQDSTGNTIYF
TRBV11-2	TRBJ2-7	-	CASSSEQGFGEQYF
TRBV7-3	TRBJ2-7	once	CASSSGQGEQYF
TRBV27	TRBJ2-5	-	CASKTSGIEETQYF
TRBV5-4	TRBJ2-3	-	CASSVETSGRTDTQYF
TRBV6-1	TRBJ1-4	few	CASTPGHKNEKLFF
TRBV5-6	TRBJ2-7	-	CASSKYRVGPQDEQYF
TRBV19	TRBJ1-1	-	CASSIAGGIMNTEAFF
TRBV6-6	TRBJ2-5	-	CASSLAGVRETQYF
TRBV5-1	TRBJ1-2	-	CASSPRTVNYGYTF
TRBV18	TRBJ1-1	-	CASSPGTGGTEAFF
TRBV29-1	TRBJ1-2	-	CSVRRQALGNGYTF
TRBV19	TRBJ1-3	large	CASRQVNSGNTIYF
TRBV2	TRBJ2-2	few	CASTGRGQHRELFF
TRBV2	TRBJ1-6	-	CASGNRGPNSPLHF
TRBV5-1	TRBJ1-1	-	CASSHTPQGANTEAFF
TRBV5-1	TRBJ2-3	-	CASSLGGKLDTQYF
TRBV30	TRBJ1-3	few	CAWSVPEVSDTIYF
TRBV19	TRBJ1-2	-	CASSVLKNYGYTF
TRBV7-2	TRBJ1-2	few	CASSPTGGPNYGYTF
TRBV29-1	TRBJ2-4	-	CSVAAGKNIQYF
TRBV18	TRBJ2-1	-	CASSVRGEDEQFF
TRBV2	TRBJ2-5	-	CASSPRETQYF
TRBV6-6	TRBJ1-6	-	CASTRQGRNSPLHF
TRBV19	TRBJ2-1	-	CASSTDSSSYNEQFF
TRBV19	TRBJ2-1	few	CASSIVGGRGGSYNEQFF
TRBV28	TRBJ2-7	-	CASSLHRTGGAFYEQYF
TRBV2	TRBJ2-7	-	CASSERTALYYF